Below, 14 T cell receptor beta chains from the same sample are listed, as sequenced in a study of T cells in Graves' hyperthyroidism and ophthalmopathy. RNA transcripts were the template for amplifying TCR beta CDR3 regions. HTBI primers were employed in a first-round RT-PCR of the TCR CDR3. TCRdb fed the multiplex PCR reads into MiXCR, producing one record per CDR3 protein. This sample has about 540,000 distinct CDR3 sequences; about 45% occur once, and the top ten carry approximately 8.4%. Sequenced sample: peripheral blood or thyroid tissue (not recorded which). These receptors were taken from a young woman with Graves' hyperthyroidism.

The gene calls are TRBV5-4 and TRBJ2-3; TRBD1 is a possible D gene (5 bases). CDR1 is SGHNT and CDR2 is YYREEE in the germline V gene (reference sequence). The V and J ends lost 4 bases and 6 bases respectively, with 18 bases between them. The CDR3 extends over 15 amino acids. CDR3 in amino acids: CASSTTRQGRDTQYF. In DNA, the CDR3 is TGTGCCAGCAGCACTACGCGGCAGGGCAGGGATACGCAGTATTTT.

As to this clonotype: A clone one base away is much larger, so this may be a read error. The rearrangement joins TRBV7-2 to TRBJ1-1; tentative D call: TRBD1 (6 bases). V was pared by 5 bases and J by 5 bases, with 15 bases between. Germline CDR1 and CDR2: SGHTA and FQGNSA. CDR3 length equals 14 residues. CDR3 in amino acids: CASSAIRGQTEAFF. CDR3 in DNA: TGTGCCAGCAGCGCAATTCGGGGGCAAACTGAAGCTTTCTTT.

Details on this clonotype: Since the CDR3 does not end with the conserved phenylalanine or tryptophan, this likely comes from a read error. Because the CDR3's place on the DNA is in doubt, the DNA is left out and the CDR3 is given as listed by TCRdb. This rearrangement joins TRBV7-9 to TRBJ1-3. Germline CDR1 is SEHNR and CDR2 is FQNEAQ (reference sequence). The CDR3 region is 10 residues in length, termini included. The CDR3 sequence is CASSSLAVGT.

This clonotype has a count of ten or more. CDR3 residues: CATSVRRSSTYEQYF. Written as DNA, the CDR3 is TGTGCCACCAGCGTAAGACGATCTTCTACCTACGAGCAGTACTTC. V and J are TRBV15 and TRBJ2-7; D is unclear. The V gene lost 5 bases and the J gene lost 2 bases, with 16 bases spanning the gap. This CDR3 is 15 amino acids long. The germline gives CDR1 LNHNV, CDR2 YYDKDF (reference sequence).

The J gene is TRBJ2-7, the V gene TRBV5-1; the D gene is possibly TRBD2 (5 bases). Germline loops: CDR1 SGHRS, CDR2 YFSETQ. V lost 2 bases and J lost 0, with 21 bases in between. The CDR3 is 18 residues long. The CDR3 reads CASSLSAMRLPGSYEQYF. Here the CDR3 DNA reads TGCGCCAGCAGCTTATCGGCGATGAGACTACCGGGCTCCTACGAGCAGTACTTC.

This clonotype was observed many times. CDR3 protein: CASSPRTGGGTEAFF. CDR3 coding DNA: TGTGCCAGCAGCCCCCGAACAGGGGGAGGCACTGAAGCTTTCTTT. The chain couples TRBV7-9 to TRBJ1-1; 8 bases line up with TRBD1. CDR1 is SEHNR, CDR2 FQNEAQ, per germline (reference sequence). Unmatched junction bases numbered 9, after V lost 5 bases and J lost 4 bases. This CDR3 comprises 15 residues. The variable domain in full, with the rest retrieved from reference TRBV7-9 and TRBJ1-1, is DTGVSQNPRHKITKRGQNVTFRCDPISEHNRLYWYRQTLGQGPEFLTYFQNEAQLEKSRLLSDRFSAERPKGSFSTLEIQRTEQGDSAMYLCASSPRTGGGTEAFFGQGTRLTVV.

This clonotype was seen many times. The gene calls are TRBV7-2 and TRBJ2-2; D gene uncertain. CDR1 and CDR2 (germline): SGHTA, FQGNSA. Trimming pared 2 bases from V and 4 bases from J, leaving 5 bases between. This CDR3 is built from 13 residues. DNA of the CDR3: TGTGCCAGCAGCTTAAGCTTCACCGGGGAGCTGTTTTTT. Its translation is CASSLSFTGELFF.

This chain connects TRBV7-2 to TRBJ2-7, with D tentatively TRBD1 (6 bases). Trimming shortened V by 1 base and J by 2 bases, and 12 bases separated the two germline ends. This CDR3 has 15 amino acids. Looked up from germline, CDR1 is SGHTA and CDR2 is FQGNSA. Written as DNA, the CDR3 is TGTGCCAGCAGCTTAGGGGCAGGGGCAACCTACGAGCAGTACTTC. It codes for CASSLGAGATYEQYF.

This clonotype was detected many times. The genes are TRBV7-2 and TRBJ1-6, with D possibly TRBD1 on 6 matching bases. The V gene lost 0 bases and the J gene lost 10 bases, with 16 bases spanning the gap. CDR1 and CDR2 (germline): SGHTA, FQGNSA. There are 16 residues in the CDR3. DNA of the CDR3: TGTGCCAGCAGCTTAGCGAGGACAGCGCGGGGGTCACCCCTCCACTTT. Protein product: CASSLARTARGSPLHF. The complete variable domain, with remaining parts taken from reference TRBV7-2 and TRBJ1-6, reads GAGVSQSPSNKVTEKGKDVELRCDPISGHTALYWYRQSLGQGLEFLIYFQGNSAPDKSGLPSDRFSAERTGGSVSTLTIQRTQQEDSAVYLCASSLARTARGSPLHFGNGTRLTVT.

At least ten counts were recorded for this clonotype. The chain has TRBV7-8 and TRBJ2-5; 8 bases match TRBD2. Losses at the gene ends were 2 bases for V and 5 bases for J; bases not matched to a gene: 16. The CDR3 runs to 18 residues. CDR1 is SGHVS, CDR2 FQNEAQ, per germline. CDR3 DNA sequence: TGTGCCAGCAGCTTATCGGTAGCGGGACCTTCATTCGGGGAGACCCAGTACTTC. Encoded protein: CASSLSVAGPSFGETQYF. Looking up the rest from reference TRBV7-8 and TRBJ2-5 gives the full variable domain: GAGVSQSPRYKVAKRGQDVALRCDPISGHVSLFWYQQALGQGPEFLTYFQNEAQLDKSGLPSDRFFAERPEGSVSTLKIQRTQQEDSAVYLCASSLSVAGPSFGETQYFGPGTRLLVL.

In its sample, this clonotype was seen many times. J is TRBJ2-7 and V is TRBV12-3 or TRBV12-4; TRBD1 might be the D (6 bases). This CDR3 has 10 amino acids. CDR3: CASRLPGHRV. The CDR3, as DNA: TGTGCCAGCAGGCTGCCGGGACACCGGGTC.

The genes are TRBV7-8 and TRBJ2-7; 10 nucleotides align to TRBD1. CDR3 length: 17 residues. The V gene end was trimmed by 8 bases and the J gene end by 3 bases; junction bases not matched to a gene: 16. CDR1 SGHVS and CDR2 FQNEAQ come from the germline V gene. The CDR3 DNA reads as TGTGCCAGCGCGGCCCGATCTCCGCGGGACAGGGGCTACGAGCAGTACTTC. This translates into CASAARSPRDRGYEQYF. Complete variable domain (other parts from reference TRBV7-8 and TRBJ2-7): GAGVSQSPRYKVAKRGQDVALRCDPISGHVSLFWYQQALGQGPEFLTYFQNEAQLDKSGLPSDRFFAERPEGSVSTLKIQRTQQEDSAVYLCASAARSPRDRGYEQYFGPGTRLTVT.

This clonotype appeared a single time. One junction end does not reproduce the germline sequence, and a read error may be involved. The chain links TRBV10-2 to TRBJ2-5; the D is unclear. There are 15 residues in the CDR3. Germline V gene lookup returns CDR1 WSHSY and CDR2 SAAADI. The CDR3 region has the DNA TGCGCCAGCAGTACAACCTTTCGACTCCAAGAGACCCAGAACTTC. This codes for CASSTTFRLQETQNF.

This clonotype was observed a single time. The final CDR3 position lacks the conserved phenylalanine or tryptophan, pointing to a likely read error. The DNA is omitted, as the CDR3 cannot be located on it reliably, and the CDR3 follows TCRdb's listing. The gene calls are TRBV7-3 and TRBJ1-1; TRBD1 is taken as the D call from the table, unchecked against the DNA. The germline V gene has CDR1 SGHTA and CDR2 FQGTGA. Inclusive of both ends, the CDR3 amounts to 11 amino acids. This CDR3 is CASSSTDRDHS.